These 17 T cell receptor beta chains were all obtained from the same sample, sequenced in a study of cytomegalovirus exposure and HLA in healthy donors. The PCR contained 60 Vbeta and 13 Jbeta primers. Sequencing used immunoSEQ multiplex PCR; TCRdb keeps in-frame clones, though not all of them. Its clone listing holds about 96,000 clones. Sequencing was performed on PBMCs. All receptors derive from a woman in her 30s in good health and CMV-seronegative.

The rearrangement uses TRBV6-4 and TRBJ2-3, with TRBD2 matching over 10 bases. The CDR3 is 15 residues long. Germline CDR1 is MRHNA and CDR2 is SNTAGT. V gave up 2 bases and J gave up 5 bases; unmatched junction bases: 4. The CDR3 sequence is CASSDRLAGLDTQYF. The CDR3 nucleotides read TGTGCCAGCAGTGACCGACTAGCGGGCTTAGATACGCAGTATTTT.

This sequence joins TRBV5-8 and TRBJ1-5, with D unresolved. The CDR3 covers 15 residues. V lost 2 bases and J 0 bases, leaving 9 bases between the germline ends. Germline V lookup: CDR1 SGHTS, CDR2 YDEGEE. CDR3 region: CASSFGIYSNQPQHF. In nucleotides, the CDR3 is TGTGCCAGCAGCTTCGGGATATATAGCAATCAGCCCCAGCATTTT.

The rearrangement joins TRBV7-8 to TRBJ2-3; D is perhaps TRBD2 (5 bases). The V and J ends lost 8 bases and 4 bases respectively, with 16 bases between them. CDR3 length: 14 residues. The germline gives CDR1 SGHVS, CDR2 FQNEAQ. CDR3 bases: TGTGCCAGCGACCCAGGAAGCGGAGCAGATACGCAGTATTTT. Translated: CASDPGSGADTQYF.

This chain uses TRBV30 with TRBJ2-7, with D perhaps matching TRBD1 (6 bases). CDR1 GTSNPN and CDR2 SVGIG come from the germline V gene (reference sequence). This CDR3 region has 14 residues. V was shortened by 2 bases and J by 5 bases, with 16 bases between the two germline ends. CDR3 in amino acids: CAWSSWRQGHEQYF. As DNA, the CDR3 is TGTGCCTGGAGTTCGTGGAGGCAGGGGCACGAGCAGTACTTC.

The chain employs TRBV4-2 and TRBJ2-1; D may be TRBD2 (5 bases). Germline assignment: CDR1 LGHNA and CDR2 YNFKEQ. The CDR3 contains 17 residues. V lost 0 bases and J 10 bases, leaving 22 bases between the germline ends. This chain's CDR3 is CASSQEGSGVSSPEQFF. The CDR3 nucleotides read TGTGCCAGCAGCCAAGAGGGGAGTGGGGTTTCAAGTCCCGAGCAGTTCTTC.

J is TRBJ1-5 and V is TRBV19, with TRBD1 as a possible D gene (5 bases). V lost 1 base to trimming and J lost 1 base, with 8 bases between them. Germline V gene data show CDR1 as LNHDA and CDR2 as SQIVND (reference sequence). The CDR3 length is 15 residues. CDR3 residues: CASSIGGGSNQPQHF. The CDR3 DNA sequence: TGTGCCAGTAGTATAGGGGGGGGGAGCAATCAGCCCCAGCATTTT.

The rearrangement joins TRBV7-9 to TRBJ1-4; a possible D gene is TRBD1 (6 bases). V was cut by 5 bases and J by 6 bases, with 13 bases left in between. CDR1 and CDR2 from the germline V gene are SEHNR and FQNEAQ (reference sequence). This CDR3 contains 14 residues. As DNA, the CDR3 is TGTGCCAGCAGCAGCAGGGGAAATTATGAAAAACTGTTTTTT. Residues: CASSSRGNYEKLFF. Drawing the rest from reference TRBV7-9 and TRBJ1-4, the complete variable domain is DTGVSQNPRHKITKRGQNVTFRCDPISEHNRLYWYRQTLGQGPEFLTYFQNEAQLEKSRLLSDRFSAERPKGSFSTLEIQRTEQGDSAMYLCASSSRGNYEKLFFGSGTQLSVL.

CDR3 sequence: CASGAVNQPQHF. Written as DNA, the CDR3 is TGTGCCAGCGGGGCCGTCAATCAGCCCCAGCATTTT. V is TRBV7-2 and J is TRBJ1-5; a weak D match, TRBD1 (5 bases). The CDR3 sequence is 12 residues long. V was clipped by 8 bases and J by 3 bases, with 8 bases between them. CDR1 is SGHTA, CDR2 FQGNSA, per germline.

The CDR3 here is CASSFAPSTNEKLFF. As DNA, the CDR3 is TGTGCCAGCAGCTTTGCGCCCTCAACTAATGAAAAACTGTTTTTT. V is TRBV7-8 and J is TRBJ1-4, with D uncertain. Germline assignment: CDR1 SGHVS and CDR2 FQNEAQ. Deletions cut 3 bases from V and 0 bases from J, with 8 bases between. The CDR3 has 15 amino acids.

The chain couples TRBV9 to TRBJ2-7; D might be TRBD1 (6 bases). Trimming took off 3 bases at V and 0 bases at J, with 10 bases between the two ends. Germline V gene lookup returns CDR1 SGDLS and CDR2 YYNGEE. CDR3 length: 14 amino acids. The CDR3 DNA follows: TGTGCCAGCAGCGCTAACAGGGACTCCTACGAGCAGTACTTC. It specifies CASSANRDSYEQYF.

This chain connects TRBV4-1 to TRBJ2-3; no clear D. Germline V gene sequence: CDR1 MGHRA, CDR2 YSYEKL. Trimming removed 1 base at V and 6 bases at J, with 17 bases between. CDR3 size: 16 residues. CDR3 in DNA: TGCGCCAGCAGCCAAGTTTCTTTAGCTGCGCGGGATACGCAGTATTTT. It codes for CASSQVSLAARDTQYF.

The chain recombines TRBV28 with TRBJ2-2; 10 bases match TRBD1. The germline V gene has CDR1 MDHEN and CDR2 SYDVKM. V gave up 5 bases and J gave up 4 bases; unmatched junction bases: 10. CDR3 size: 17 residues. The CDR3 region is CASSTDRGPGLTGELFF. The CDR3 DNA reads as TGTGCCAGCAGTACCGACAGGGGGCCCGGGCTCACCGGGGAGCTGTTTTTT.

In regard to this clone: At one of its ends the junction is not consistent with the germline gene, which may arise from a read error. The chain links TRBV11-2 to TRBJ1-2; unclear D gene. CDR3 length equals 13 residues. Germline assignment: CDR1 SGHAT and CDR2 FQNNGV. CDR3 sequence reads: CASSSLGLGEPGF. Here the CDR3 DNA reads TGTGCCAGCAGCTCTCTTGGGCTGGGAGAACCCGGCTTC.

The V call is TRBV29-1, the J call TRBJ2-7; D unclear. With 7 bases removed from V and 4 bases from J, the gap between germline ends came to 14 bases. The V gene's germline CDR1 is SQVTM and CDR2 ANQGSEA. This CDR3 is 12 amino acids long. CDR3 nucleotide sequence: TGCAGCGCGAGCCCCGGGTCATACGAGCAGTACTTC. It specifies CSASPGSYEQYF.

V and J are TRBV15 and TRBJ1-5, with 7 positions matching TRBD1. Losses at the gene ends were 3 bases for V and 7 bases for J; bases not matched to a gene: 6. The germline V gene encodes CDR1 LNHNV and CDR2 YYDKDF (reference sequence). The CDR3 totals 14 residues. CDR3 nucleotides: TGTGCCACCAGCAGCAACAGGGGCGAACAGCCCCAGCATTTT. This encodes CATSSNRGEQPQHF. The variable domain in full, with the rest retrieved from reference TRBV15 and TRBJ1-5, is DAMVIQNPRYQVTQFGKPVTLSCSQTLNHNVMYWYQQKSSQAPKLLFHYYDKDFNNEADTPDNFQSRRPNTSFCFLDIRSPGLGDTAMYLCATSSNRGEQPQHFGDGTRLSIL.

The chain has TRBV2 and TRBJ2-3; 8 bases are a match to TRBD2. V gave up 7 bases and J gave up 0 bases; unmatched junction bases: 6. Germline V gene lookup returns CDR1 SNHLY and CDR2 FYNNEI. This CDR3 contains 15 residues. The CDR3 sequence is CASIRAGASTDTQYF. CDR3 DNA sequence: TGTGCCAGCATTCGAGCGGGAGCAAGCACAGATACGCAGTATTTT.

CDR3 residues: CASNTLAGGPVGTDTQYF. CDR3 coding DNA: TGTGCCAGCAACACTCTAGCGGGAGGGCCAGTAGGCACAGATACGCAGTATTTT. This chain connects TRBV27 to TRBJ2-3, with 12 bases that match TRBD2. The CDR3 covers 18 residues. Germline assignment: CDR1 MNHEY and CDR2 SMNVEV (reference sequence). Trimming took 7 bases from V and 1 from J; bases not matched to a gene: 12.